The 15 T cell receptor beta chains below all came from one sample that was sequenced in a study of T-cell reconstitution after alpha-beta-depleted transplantation in children. During its preparation, the TCRbeta library received unique molecular identifiers. Via MiXCR, TCRdb re-called the PCR reads, giving one row per CDR3 protein. Counted here are roughly 500,000 distinct CDR3 sequences, about 18% occurring once; the ten biggest clones make up 3% to 4%. The sample here was PBMCs from the stem cell graft donor, taken from the stem cell graft. These receptors were taken from a human donor who donated a stem cell graft to a child with acute lymphoblastic leukemia.

This clonotype showed up just a few times. This chain connects TRBV4-1 to TRBJ2-7; D might be TRBD1 or TRBD2, each matching 5 bases. Trimming pared 2 bases from V and 0 bases from J, leaving 14 bases between. Germline values: CDR1 MGHRA, CDR2 YSYEKL. The CDR3 sequence is 16 residues long. The CDR3: CASSQLPGPSSYEQYF. The CDR3 DNA is TGCGCCAGCAGCCAATTACCGGGACCCAGCTCCTACGAGCAGTACTTC.

V usage is TRBV9 and J usage is TRBJ1-2; TRBD1 matches at 8 bases. This CDR3 is 17 amino acids long. CDR1 is SGDLS, CDR2 YYNGEE, per germline. V gave up 3 bases and J gave up 3 bases; unmatched junction bases: 13. The chain's CDR3 is CASSGLTQGAHDYGYTF. As DNA, the CDR3 is TGTGCCAGCAGCGGCCTAACTCAGGGGGCGCATGACTATGGCTACACCTTC.

This rearrangement joins TRBV6-1 to TRBJ2-1; 7 nucleotides line up with TRBD2. Losses at the gene ends were 7 bases for V and 9 bases for J; bases not matched to a gene: 9. In germline, CDR1 is MNHNS, CDR2 SASEGT. The CDR3 is 13 amino acids. CDR3: CASTQSGITEQFF. In DNA, the CDR3 is TGTGCCAGCACTCAGAGCGGGATTACTGAGCAGTTCTTC.

This clonotype has more than one count but fewer than ten. The V and J genes are TRBV24-1 and TRBJ1-5, with D possibly being TRBD1 (5 bases). The CDR3 spans 14 residues. Germline assignment: CDR1 KGHDR and CDR2 SFDVKD. Trimming removed 9 bases at V and 0 bases at J, with 11 bases between. CDR3: CATGDGFSNQPQHF. The CDR3 coding sequence is TGTGCCACCGGGGACGGATTTAGCAATCAGCCCCAGCATTTT.

This clonotype was picked up a small number of times. J is TRBJ1-2 and V is TRBV20-1, with D possibly TRBD1 on 5 matching bases. This CDR3 contains 11 residues. V gave up 4 bases and J gave up 3 bases, with 6 bases separating them. Germline-derived CDR1 and CDR2 are DFQATT and SNEGSKA (reference sequence). CDR3 DNA sequence: TGCAGTGCTACGGGGGACTATGGCTACACCTTC. This sequence encodes CSATGDYGYTF.

The chain carries TRBV24-1 and TRBJ2-1, with a tentative D call TRBD2 (5 bases). Per germline, CDR1 KGHDR and CDR2 SFDVKD. Trimming shortened V by 6 bases and J by 10 bases, and 18 bases separated the two germline ends. The CDR3 has 14 amino acids. CDR3 sequence reads: CATSPRYGNEEQFF. CDR3 sequence (DNA): TGTGCCACCAGTCCCCGTTACGGGAACGAAGAGCAGTTCTTC.

This clonotype was recorded a few times. The chain carries TRBV9 and TRBJ1-6, with 11 bases fitting TRBD1. Germline CDR1 SGDLS, CDR2 YYNGEE. The CDR3 consists of 17 residues. Trimming cost V 2 bases and J 6 bases; bases outside gene matches: 7. The CDR3 coding sequence is TGTGCCAGCAGCGTGTCAGGACAGGGGGCAAGTAATTCACCCCTCCACTTT. Protein: CASSVSGQGASNSPLHF.

This chain uses TRBV7-9 with TRBJ2-5; possible D gene TRBD2, 5 bases. The germline V and J ends were trimmed by 7 bases and 3 bases, with 21 bases remaining between them. This CDR3 region has 16 residues. The germline V gene encodes CDR1 SEHNR and CDR2 FQNEAQ (reference sequence). The CDR3 DNA is TGTGCCAGCAAGCAACCAGGCGGGCCCGAGGAAGAGACCCAGTACTTC. This codes for CASKQPGGPEEETQYF.

The gene calls are TRBV27 and TRBJ1-1; D uncertain. CDR1 is MNHEY, CDR2 SMNVEV, per germline (reference sequence). Trimming pared 0 bases from V and 5 bases from J, leaving 7 bases between. This CDR3 contains 13 residues. CDR3 sequence (DNA): TGTGCCAGCAGTTTATCGGGGAGGACTGAAGCTTTCTTT. Protein product: CASSLSGRTEAFF.

J is TRBJ2-7 and V is TRBV11-1; D is possibly TRBD1 (6 bases). Trimming removed 5 bases from V and 1 base from J, with 12 bases in between. This CDR3 has 14 residues. Germline CDR1 and CDR2: SGHAT and FQDESV (reference sequence). The CDR3 DNA is TGTGCCAGCAGCGCGACAGGCCTTTCCTACGAGCAGTACTTC. This gives the protein CASSATGLSYEQYF.

This chain joins TRBV18 and TRBJ2-7; 9 bases map to TRBD1. Looked up from germline, CDR1 is KGHSH and CDR2 is LQKENI. The CDR3 length is 16 residues. The V and J ends lost 3 bases and 3 bases, in that order; junction bases with no gene match: 9. The CDR3 DNA reads TGTGCCAGCTCACCCGGTCCCGGGACAGGGAACTACGAGCAGTACTTC. Protein sequence: CASSPGPGTGNYEQYF.

This clonotype occurred a few times. The chain combines TRBV7-3 with TRBJ2-3; TRBD2 agrees at 10 bases. CDR1 SGHTA and CDR2 FQGTGA come from the germline V gene. This CDR3 spans 15 amino acids. Trimming at V came to 5 bases and at J to 2 bases, leaving 4 bases not matched to a gene. The CDR3, as DNA: TGTGCCAGCAGCCTACTAGCGGGGATCACAGATACGCAGTATTTT. Translating it yields CASSLLAGITDTQYF.

There are a few counts of this clonotype. The chain couples TRBV29-1 to TRBJ2-6; possible D gene TRBD1, 5 bases. The CDR3 is 17 residues long. Deletions cut 5 bases from V and 0 bases from J, with 17 bases between. Germline CDR1 and CDR2: SQVTM and ANQGSEA. The CDR3 loop reads CSVLGAYASSGANVLTF. The CDR3 DNA reads as TGCAGCGTTTTAGGGGCCTACGCTAGCTCTGGGGCCAACGTCCTGACTTTC.

This clonotype has a single count. Relative to the germline gene, one junction end is altered; a read error may explain this. The CDR3 nucleotides read TGTGCCAGCAGCCCCATAGCGGGAGAACAAGAGACCCAGTGCTTC. Its protein is CASSPIAGEQETQCF. The V and J genes are TRBV27 and TRBJ2-5, with 9 positions matching TRBD2. Germline CDR1 is MNHEY and CDR2 is SMNVEV (reference sequence). There are 15 residues in the CDR3.

The V call is TRBV14, the J call TRBJ2-7; TRBD2 agrees at 14 bases. Germline-derived CDR1 and CDR2 are SGHDN and FVKESK. The CDR3 is 17 residues long. J gave up 4 bases and V 3 bases, and 8 bases lay outside the gene matches. CDR3 loop: CASSQTGLAGVGYEQYF. CDR3 nucleotide sequence: TGTGCCAGCAGCCAGACGGGACTAGCGGGAGTAGGGTACGAGCAGTACTTC.